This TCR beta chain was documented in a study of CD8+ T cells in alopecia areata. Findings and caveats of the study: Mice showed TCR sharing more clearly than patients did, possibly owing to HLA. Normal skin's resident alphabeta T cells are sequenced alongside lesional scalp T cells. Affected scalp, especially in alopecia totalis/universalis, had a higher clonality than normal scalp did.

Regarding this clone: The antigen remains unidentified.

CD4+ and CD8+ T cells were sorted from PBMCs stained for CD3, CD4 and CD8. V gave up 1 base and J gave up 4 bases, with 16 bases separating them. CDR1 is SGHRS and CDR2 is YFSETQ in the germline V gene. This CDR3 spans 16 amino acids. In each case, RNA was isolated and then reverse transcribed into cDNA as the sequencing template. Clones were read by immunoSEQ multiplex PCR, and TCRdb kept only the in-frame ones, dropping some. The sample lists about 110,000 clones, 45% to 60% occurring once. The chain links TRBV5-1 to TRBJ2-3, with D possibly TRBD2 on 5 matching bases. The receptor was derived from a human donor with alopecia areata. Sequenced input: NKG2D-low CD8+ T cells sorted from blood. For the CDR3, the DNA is TGCGCCAGCAGCTTGTCCGGTCGGGCGGGCCCAGATACGCAGTATTTT. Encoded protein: CASSLSGRAGPDTQYF.